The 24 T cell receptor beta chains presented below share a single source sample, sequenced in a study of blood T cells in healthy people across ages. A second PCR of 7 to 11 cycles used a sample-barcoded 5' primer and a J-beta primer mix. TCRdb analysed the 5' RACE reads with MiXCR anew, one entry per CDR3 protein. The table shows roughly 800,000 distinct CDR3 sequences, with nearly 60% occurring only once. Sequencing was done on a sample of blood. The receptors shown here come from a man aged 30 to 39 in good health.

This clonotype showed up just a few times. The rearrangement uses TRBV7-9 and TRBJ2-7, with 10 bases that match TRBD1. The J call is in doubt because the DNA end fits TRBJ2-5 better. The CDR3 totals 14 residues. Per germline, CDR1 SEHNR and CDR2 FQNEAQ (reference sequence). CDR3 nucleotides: TGTGCCAGCAGCTTGACAGGGGGCTGGGAGACCCAGTACTTC. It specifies CASSLTGGWETQYF.

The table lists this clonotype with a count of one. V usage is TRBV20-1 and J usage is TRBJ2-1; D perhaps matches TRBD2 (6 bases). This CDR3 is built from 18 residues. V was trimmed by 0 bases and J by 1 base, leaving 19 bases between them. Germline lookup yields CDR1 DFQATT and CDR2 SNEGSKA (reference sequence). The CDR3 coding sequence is TGCAGTGCTAGAGATGGCCGGCGGGCGGGGAGTTCCTACAATGAGCAGTTCTTC. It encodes CSARDGRRAGSSYNEQFF.

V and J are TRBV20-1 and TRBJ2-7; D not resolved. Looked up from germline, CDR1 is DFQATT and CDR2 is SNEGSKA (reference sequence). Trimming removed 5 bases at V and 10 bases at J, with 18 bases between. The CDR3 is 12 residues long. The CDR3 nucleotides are TGCAGTGCTTCACTTGGTTCTGACACCCAGTACTTC. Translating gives CSASLGSDTQYF.

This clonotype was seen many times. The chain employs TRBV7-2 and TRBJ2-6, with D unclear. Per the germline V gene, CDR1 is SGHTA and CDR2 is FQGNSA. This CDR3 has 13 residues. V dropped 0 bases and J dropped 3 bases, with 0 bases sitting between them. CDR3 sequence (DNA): TGTGCCAGCAGCTTAGCTGGGGCCAACGTCCTGACTTTC. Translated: CASSLAGANVLTF.

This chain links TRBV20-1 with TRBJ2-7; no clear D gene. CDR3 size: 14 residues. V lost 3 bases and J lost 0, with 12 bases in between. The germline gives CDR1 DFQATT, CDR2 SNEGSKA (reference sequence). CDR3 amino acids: CSASGHPHSYEQYF. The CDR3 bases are TGCAGTGCTAGTGGTCACCCGCACTCCTACGAGCAGTACTTC.

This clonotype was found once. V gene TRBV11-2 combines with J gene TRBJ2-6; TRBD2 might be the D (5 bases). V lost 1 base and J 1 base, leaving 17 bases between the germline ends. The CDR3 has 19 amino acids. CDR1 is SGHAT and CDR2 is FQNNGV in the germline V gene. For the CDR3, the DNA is TGTGCCAGCAGCTTAGGATTGGTTCGGGGAAAATCTGGGGCCAACGTCCTGACTTTC. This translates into CASSLGLVRGKSGANVLTF.

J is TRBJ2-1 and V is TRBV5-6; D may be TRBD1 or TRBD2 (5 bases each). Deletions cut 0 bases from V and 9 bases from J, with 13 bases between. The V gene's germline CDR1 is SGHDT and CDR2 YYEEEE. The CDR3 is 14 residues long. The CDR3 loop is CASSLVSGRGEQFF. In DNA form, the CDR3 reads TGTGCCAGCAGCTTGGTAAGCGGAAGGGGTGAGCAGTTCTTC.

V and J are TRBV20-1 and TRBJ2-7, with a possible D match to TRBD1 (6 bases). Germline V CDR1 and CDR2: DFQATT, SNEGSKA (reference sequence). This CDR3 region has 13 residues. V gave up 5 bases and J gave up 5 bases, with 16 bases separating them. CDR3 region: CSAGQSPRDEQYF. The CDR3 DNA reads TGCAGTGCTGGACAGTCTCCTCGTGACGAGCAGTACTTC.

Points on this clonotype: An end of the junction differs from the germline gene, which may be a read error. CDR3 coding DNA: TGCGCCAGCAGCCAAGCCCTCGCTAGCTCCTCCGAGCAGTACTTC. It codes for CASSQALASSSEQYF. The chain joins TRBV4-1 to TRBJ2-7, with TRBD2 as a possible D gene (5 bases). Germline CDR1 reads MGHRA; CDR2 reads YSYEKL. The CDR3 totals 15 residues.

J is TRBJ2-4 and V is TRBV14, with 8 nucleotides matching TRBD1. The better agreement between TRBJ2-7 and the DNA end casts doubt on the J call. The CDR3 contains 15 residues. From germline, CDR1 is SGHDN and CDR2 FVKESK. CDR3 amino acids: CASSLQGTGTYEQYF. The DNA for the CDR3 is TGTGCCAGCAGCCTCCAGGGGACAGGAACTTACGAGCAGTACTTC.

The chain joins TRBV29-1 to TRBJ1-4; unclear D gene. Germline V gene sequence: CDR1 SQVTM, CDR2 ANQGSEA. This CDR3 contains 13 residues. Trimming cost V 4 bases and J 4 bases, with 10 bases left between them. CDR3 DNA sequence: TGCAGCGTTGGGGTCGGGGATAATGAAAAACTGTTTTTT. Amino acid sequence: CSVGVGDNEKLFF.

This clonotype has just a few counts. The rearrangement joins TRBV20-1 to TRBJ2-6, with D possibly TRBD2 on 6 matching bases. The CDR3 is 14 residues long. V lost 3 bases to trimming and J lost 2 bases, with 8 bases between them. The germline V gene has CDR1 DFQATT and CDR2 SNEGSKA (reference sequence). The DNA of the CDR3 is TGCAGTGCTAGTGGAGGGACTGGGGCCAACGTCCTGACTTTC. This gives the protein CSASGGTGANVLTF.

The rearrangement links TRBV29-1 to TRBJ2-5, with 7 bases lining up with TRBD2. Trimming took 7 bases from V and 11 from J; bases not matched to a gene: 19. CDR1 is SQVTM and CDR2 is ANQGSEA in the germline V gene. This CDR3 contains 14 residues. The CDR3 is CSGRLARDPNEQYF. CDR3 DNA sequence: TGCAGCGGGAGACTAGCTCGGGATCCCAATGAGCAGTACTTC.

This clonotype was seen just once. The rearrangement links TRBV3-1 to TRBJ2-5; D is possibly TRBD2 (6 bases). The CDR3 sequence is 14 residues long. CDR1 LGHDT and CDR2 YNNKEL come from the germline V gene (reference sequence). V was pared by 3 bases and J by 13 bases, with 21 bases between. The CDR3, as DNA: TGTGCCAGCAGCCATCGGACTATTTCAAAGCCTTTGTACTTC. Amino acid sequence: CASSHRTISKPLYF.

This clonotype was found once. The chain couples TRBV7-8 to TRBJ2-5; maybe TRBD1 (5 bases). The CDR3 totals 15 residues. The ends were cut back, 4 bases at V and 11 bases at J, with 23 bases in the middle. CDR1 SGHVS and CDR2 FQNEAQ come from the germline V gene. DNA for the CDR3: TGTGCCAGCAGCTACAGGAGAAGCTCCTACAATGAGCAGTACTTC. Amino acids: CASSYRRSSYNEQYF.

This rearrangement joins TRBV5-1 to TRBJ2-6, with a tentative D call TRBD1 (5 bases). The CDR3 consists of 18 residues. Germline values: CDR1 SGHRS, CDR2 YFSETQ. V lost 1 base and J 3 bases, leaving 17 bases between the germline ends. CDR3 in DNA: TGCGCCAGCAGCTTGAGAGCAAGACAGAGAATTGGGGCCAACGTCCTGACTTTC. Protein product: CASSLRARQRIGANVLTF.

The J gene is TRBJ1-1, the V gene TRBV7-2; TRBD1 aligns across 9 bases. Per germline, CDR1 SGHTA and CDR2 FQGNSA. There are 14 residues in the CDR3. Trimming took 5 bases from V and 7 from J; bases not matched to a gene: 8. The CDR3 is CASSPDRGFGEAFF. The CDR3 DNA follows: TGTGCCAGCAGCCCGGACAGGGGTTTCGGTGAAGCTTTCTTT. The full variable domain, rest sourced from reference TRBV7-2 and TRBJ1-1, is GAGVSQSPSNKVTEKGKDVELRCDPISGHTALYWYRQSLGQGLEFLIYFQGNSAPDKSGLPSDRFSAERTGGSVSTLTIQRTQQEDSAVYLCASSPDRGFGEAFFGQGTRLTVV.

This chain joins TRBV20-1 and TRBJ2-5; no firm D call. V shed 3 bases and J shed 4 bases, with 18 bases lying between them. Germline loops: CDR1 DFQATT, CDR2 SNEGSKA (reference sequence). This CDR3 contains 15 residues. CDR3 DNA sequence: TGCAGTGCTAGCGCCGCGGCCCTTCGGCCAGAGACCCAGTACTTC. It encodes CSASAAALRPETQYF.

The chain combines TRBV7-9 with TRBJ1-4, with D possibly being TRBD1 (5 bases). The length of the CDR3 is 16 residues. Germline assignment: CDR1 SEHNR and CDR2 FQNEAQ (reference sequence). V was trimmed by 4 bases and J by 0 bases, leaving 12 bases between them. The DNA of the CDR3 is TGTGCCAGCAGCTGGATACAGGCCTCAACTAATGAAAAACTGTTTTTT. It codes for CASSWIQASTNEKLFF.

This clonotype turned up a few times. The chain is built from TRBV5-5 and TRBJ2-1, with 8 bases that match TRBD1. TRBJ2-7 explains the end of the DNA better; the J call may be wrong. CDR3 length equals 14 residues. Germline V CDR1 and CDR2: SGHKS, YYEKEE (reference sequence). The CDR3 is CASSLGDRQYEQYF. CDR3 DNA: TGTGCCAGCAGCTTGGGGGACAGGCAATACGAGCAGTACTTC.

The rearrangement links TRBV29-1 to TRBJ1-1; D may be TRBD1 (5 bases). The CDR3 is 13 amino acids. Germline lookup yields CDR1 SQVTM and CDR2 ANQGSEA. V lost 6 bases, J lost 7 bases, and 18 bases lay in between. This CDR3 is CSVGVRRKNEAFF. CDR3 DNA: TGCAGCGTGGGGGTCAGACGAAAAAATGAAGCTTTCTTT.

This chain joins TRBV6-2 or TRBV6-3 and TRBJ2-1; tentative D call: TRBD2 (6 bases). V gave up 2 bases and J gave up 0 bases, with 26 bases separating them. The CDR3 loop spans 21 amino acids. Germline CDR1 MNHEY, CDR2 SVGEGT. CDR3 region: CASSYAIPGLRTFLSYNEQFF. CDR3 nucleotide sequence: TGTGCCAGCAGTTACGCAATTCCGGGACTTCGAACCTTCCTCTCCTACAATGAGCAGTTCTTC.

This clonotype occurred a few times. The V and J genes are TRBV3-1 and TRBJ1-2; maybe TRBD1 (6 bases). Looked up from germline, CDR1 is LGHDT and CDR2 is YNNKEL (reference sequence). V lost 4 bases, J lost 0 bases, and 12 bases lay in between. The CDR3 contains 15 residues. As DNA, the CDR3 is TGTGCCAGCAGCCTTTGGACAGCCACTAACTATGGCTACACCTTC. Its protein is CASSLWTATNYGYTF.

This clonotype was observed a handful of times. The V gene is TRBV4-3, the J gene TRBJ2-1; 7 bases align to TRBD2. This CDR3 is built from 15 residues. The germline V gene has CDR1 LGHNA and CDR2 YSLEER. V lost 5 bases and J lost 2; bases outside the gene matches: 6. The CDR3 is CASSYTSETYNEQFF. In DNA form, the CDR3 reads TGCGCCAGCAGCTATACTAGCGAGACCTACAATGAGCAGTTCTTC.